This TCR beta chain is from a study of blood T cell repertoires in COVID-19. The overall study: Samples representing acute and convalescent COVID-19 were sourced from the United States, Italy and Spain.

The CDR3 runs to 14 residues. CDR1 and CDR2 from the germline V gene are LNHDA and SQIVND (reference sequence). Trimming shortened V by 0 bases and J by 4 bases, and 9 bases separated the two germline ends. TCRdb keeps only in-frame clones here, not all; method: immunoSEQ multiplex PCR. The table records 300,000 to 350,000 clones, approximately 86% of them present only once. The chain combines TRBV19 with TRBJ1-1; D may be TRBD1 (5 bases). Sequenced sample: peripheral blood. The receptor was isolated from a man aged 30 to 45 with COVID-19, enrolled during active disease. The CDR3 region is CASSIERGFTEAFF. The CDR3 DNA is TGTGCCAGTAGTATAGAAAGGGGTTTCACTGAAGCTTTCTTT.